This T cell receptor (beta chain) was profiled in a study of human T cells and chemical hapten exposure. Original methodology: Counting gave a median of 95,638 TCRs per sample, with values ranging from about 23,224 to 700,000. TCRdb processed the RACE reads anew with MiXCR; each CDR3 protein has one entry. The V and J calls here are based on TCRdb, not the publication. The data show 250,000 or so distinct CDR3 sequences, just under 8% seen once. This clonotype has ten or more counts. Documented time point: pre-sensitization, week 0. The treatment here: therapeutic diphenylcyclopropenone sensitization with weekly scalp DPC. Deletions cut 1 base from V and 4 bases from J, with 17 bases between. CDR3 length equals 16 residues. The V gene's germline CDR1 is SNHLY and CDR2 FYNNEI.

The sequence was collected from a man between 18 and 29 years old with alopecia areata. Some clones in this sample may be carry-over from other donors' samples. V gene TRBV2 combines with J gene TRBJ2-7; maybe TRBD2 (5 bases). Sample: whole blood, taken in connection with sensitization to the hapten diphenylcyclopropenone (DPC). The CDR3 protein is CASSEGLPTTGYEQYV. In nucleotides, the CDR3 is TGTGCCAGCAGTGAAGGTCTACCCACCACGGGGTACGAGCAGTACGTC.